Shown below are 10 T cell receptor beta chains from a single sample sequenced in a study of monozygotic twins with inflammatory bowel disease (dated by TCRdb to the late 2010s). The library was produced with 5' RACE. TCRdb shows the sequencer as Illumina HiSeq 2500. TCRdb reprocessed the reads, so every CDR3 protein sequence counts as one entry and DNA is not shown. This sample's records show fewer than 550,000 distinct CDR3 sequences. The ten largest clones add up to approximately 2.3% of the sample. Material: blood. The source of these receptors is a human donor with ulcerative colitis or Crohn's disease, or a healthy co-twin of an affected twin (not recorded which).

This chain joins TRBV5-1 and TRBJ2-7. The CDR3 runs 15 residues. In germline, CDR1 is SGHRS, CDR2 YFSETQ. The CDR3 spells CASSWGRPNSYEQYF. Variable domain in full (rest from reference TRBV5-1 and TRBJ2-7): KAGVTQTPRYLIKTRGQQVTLSCSPISGHRSVSWYQQTPGQGLQFLFEYFSETQRNKGNFPGRFSGRQFSNSRSEMNVSTLELGDSALYLCASSWGRPNSYEQYFGPGTRLTVT.

The chain carries TRBV7-9 and TRBJ2-3; the TRBD2 assignment by TCRdb is unverifiable without DNA. Germline V gene sequence: CDR1 SEHNR, CDR2 FQNEAQ (reference sequence). The CDR3 loop spans 13 amino acids. CDR3 amino acids: CATTGGGPDTQYF.

V and J are TRBV5-1 and TRBJ1-2; TCRdb's assignment of TRBD1 cannot be checked, as there is no DNA. This CDR3 has 15 amino acids. Germline V gene data show CDR1 as SGHRS and CDR2 as YFSETQ. The CDR3: CASSYRDRGTHGYTF.

The chain carries TRBV12-3 or TRBV12-4 and TRBJ1-1; without DNA, the TCRdb call of TRBD1 cannot be checked. The CDR3 spans 13 residues. The CDR3 loop is CASSLVRTGMAFF.

J is TRBJ2-5 and V is TRBV4-1; TCRdb indicates TRBD2, and absent DNA this call remains unverified. The CDR3 runs to 14 residues. The germline CDR1 and CDR2 sequences are MGHRA and YSYEKL. CDR3 region: CASSQEVGPGTQYF.

The gene calls are TRBV28 and TRBJ2-7. This CDR3 comprises 15 residues. Germline-derived CDR1 and CDR2 are MDHEN and SYDVKM. This CDR3 is CASSSVSGNTYEQYF.

The chain combines TRBV28 with TRBJ2-1; the TRBD1 assignment by TCRdb is unverifiable without DNA. Germline V gives CDR1 MDHEN, CDR2 SYDVKM. CDR3 length equals 16 residues. The CDR3: CASSLQGSFSLNEQFF.

This chain joins TRBV6-1 and TRBJ2-3; the D gene TCRdb calls, TRBD2, cannot be checked with no DNA. Germline values: CDR1 MNHNS, CDR2 SASEGT. The CDR3 has 15 residues. The CDR3 loop is CASSRRRDFTDTQYF.

This chain links TRBV6-2 or TRBV6-3 with TRBJ1-2; TCRdb reports TRBD1, a call that lacks DNA to check it against. This CDR3 has 14 amino acids. Looked up from germline, CDR1 is MNHEY and CDR2 is SVGEGT. CDR3 sequence: CASSFLTGRYGYTF.

This chain links TRBV5-1 with TRBJ2-3. CDR1 SGHRS and CDR2 YFSETQ come from the germline V gene. This CDR3 is 13 amino acids long. This chain's CDR3 is CASSPVRSDTQYF.